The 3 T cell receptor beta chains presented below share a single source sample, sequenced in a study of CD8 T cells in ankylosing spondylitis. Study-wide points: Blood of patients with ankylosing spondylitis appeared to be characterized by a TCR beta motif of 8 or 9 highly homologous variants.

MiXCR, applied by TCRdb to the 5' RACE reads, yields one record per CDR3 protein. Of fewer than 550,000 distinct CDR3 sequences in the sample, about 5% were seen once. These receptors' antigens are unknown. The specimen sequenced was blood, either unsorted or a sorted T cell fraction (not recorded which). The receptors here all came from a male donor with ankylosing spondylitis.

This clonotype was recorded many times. CDR3 loop: CSVSQSGQVNQPQHF. The CDR3, as DNA: TGCAGTGTTAGCCAGTCGGGACAAGTTAATCAGCCCCAGCATTTT. The rearrangement joins TRBV20-1 to TRBJ1-5; TRBD1 might be the D (6 bases). V lost 7 bases, J lost 4 bases, and 20 bases lay in between. The CDR3 covers 15 residues. The V gene's germline CDR1 is DFQATT and CDR2 SNEGSKA (reference sequence).

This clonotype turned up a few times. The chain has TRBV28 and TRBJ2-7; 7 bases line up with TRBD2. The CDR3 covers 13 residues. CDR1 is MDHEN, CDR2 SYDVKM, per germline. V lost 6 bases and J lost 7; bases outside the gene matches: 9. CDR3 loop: CASRLAAHREQYF. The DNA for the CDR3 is TGTGCCAGCAGGCTAGCGGCCCACAGGGAGCAGTACTTC.

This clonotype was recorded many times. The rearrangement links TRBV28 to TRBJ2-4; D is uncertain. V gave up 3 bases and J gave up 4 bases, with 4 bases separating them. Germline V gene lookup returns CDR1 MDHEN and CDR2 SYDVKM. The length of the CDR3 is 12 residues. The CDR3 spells CASSFEKNIQYF. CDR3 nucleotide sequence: TGTGCCAGCAGTTTCGAGAAAAACATTCAGTACTTC.